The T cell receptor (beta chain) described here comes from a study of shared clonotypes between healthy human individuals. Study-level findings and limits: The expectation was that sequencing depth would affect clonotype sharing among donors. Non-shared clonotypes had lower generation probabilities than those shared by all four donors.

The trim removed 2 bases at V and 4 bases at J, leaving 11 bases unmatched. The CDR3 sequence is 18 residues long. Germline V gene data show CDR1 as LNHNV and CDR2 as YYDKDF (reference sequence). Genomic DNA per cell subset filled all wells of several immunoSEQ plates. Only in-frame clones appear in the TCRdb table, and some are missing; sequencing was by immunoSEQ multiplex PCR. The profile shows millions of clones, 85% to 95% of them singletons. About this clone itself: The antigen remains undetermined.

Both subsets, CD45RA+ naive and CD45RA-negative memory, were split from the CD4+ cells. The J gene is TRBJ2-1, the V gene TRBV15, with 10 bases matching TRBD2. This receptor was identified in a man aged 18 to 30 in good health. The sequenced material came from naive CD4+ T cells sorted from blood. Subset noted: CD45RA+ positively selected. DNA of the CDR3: TGTGCCACCAGCAGAATTTGGGAGCGGGAGGGCGGGTACAATGAGCAGTTCTTC. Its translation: CATSRIWEREGGYNEQFF.